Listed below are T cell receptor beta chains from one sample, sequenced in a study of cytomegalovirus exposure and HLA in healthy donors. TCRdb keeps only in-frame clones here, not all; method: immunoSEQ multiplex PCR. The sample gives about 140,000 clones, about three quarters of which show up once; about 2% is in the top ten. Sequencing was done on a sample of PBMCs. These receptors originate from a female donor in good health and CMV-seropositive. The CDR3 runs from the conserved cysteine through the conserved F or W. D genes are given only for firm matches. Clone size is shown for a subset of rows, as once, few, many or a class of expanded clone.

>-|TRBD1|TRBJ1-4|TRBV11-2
CASSLSTGGFEKLFF
TGTGCCAGCAGCTTATCGACAGGGGGTTTTGAAAAACTGTTTTTT
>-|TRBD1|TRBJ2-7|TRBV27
CASSWSFTGAYEQYF
TGTGCCAGCAGTTGGTCCTTTACAGGGGCCTACGAGCAGTACTTC
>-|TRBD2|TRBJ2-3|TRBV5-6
CASSQGSGGSTDTQYF
TGTGCCAGCAGCCAAGGGTCGGGGGGAAGCACAGATACGCAGTATTTT
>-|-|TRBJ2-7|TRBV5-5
CASSLDLASAVSYEQYF
TGTGCCAGCAGCTTGGATTTAGCCTCAGCAGTTTCCTACGAGCAGTACTTC
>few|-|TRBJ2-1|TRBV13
CASSRTTKRNEQFF
TGTGCCAGCAGCCGGACTACGAAGAGAAATGAGCAGTTCTTC
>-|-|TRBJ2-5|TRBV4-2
CASSQEAGEWETQYF
TGTGCCAGCAGCCAAGAGGCAGGGGAGTGGGAGACCCAGTACTTC
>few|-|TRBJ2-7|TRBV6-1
CASSEARVGEQYF
TGTGCCAGCAGTGAAGCGCGGGTAGGCGAGCAGTACTTC
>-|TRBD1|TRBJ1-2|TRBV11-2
CASRRAGGAPDGYTF
TGTGCCAGCAGACGAGCAGGGGGCGCACCTGATGGCTACACCTTC
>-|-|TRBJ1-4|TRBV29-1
CSVHQGGDEKLFF
TGCAGCGTTCATCAGGGAGGCGATGAAAAACTGTTTTTT
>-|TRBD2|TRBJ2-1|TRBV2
CASSEWLAETANEQFF
TGTGCCAGCAGTGAGTGGCTAGCGGAAACCGCGAATGAGCAGTTCTTC
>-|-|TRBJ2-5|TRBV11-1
CASSAQETQYF
TGTGCCAGCAGCGCGCAAGAGACCCAGTACTTC
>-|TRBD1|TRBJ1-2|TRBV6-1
CASSGRDRGWGYTF
TGTGCCAGCAGTGGCCGGGACAGGGGATGGGGCTACACCTTC
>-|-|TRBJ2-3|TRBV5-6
CASSSGLMDTQYF
TGTGCCAGCAGCTCGGGACTTATGGATACGCAGTATTTT
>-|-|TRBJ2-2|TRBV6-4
CASKPNPSTGELFF
TGTGCCAGCAAACCCAATCCTAGCACCGGGGAGCTGTTTTTT
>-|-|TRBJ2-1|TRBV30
CAWRTYNEQFF
TGTGCCTGGAGGACTTACAATGAGCAGTTCTTC
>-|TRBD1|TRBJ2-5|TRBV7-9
CASSLGQGSIETQYF
TGTGCCAGCAGCCTAGGACAGGGAAGTATAGAGACCCAGTACTTC